This passage covers 19 T cell receptor beta chains from one sample sequenced in a study of cytomegalovirus exposure and HLA in healthy donors. Vbeta (60) and Jbeta (13) primers were used in the PCR. The data were produced by immunoSEQ multiplex PCR, yet TCRdb's version contains in-frame clones alone and is incomplete. The table lists 100,000 to 120,000 clones, roughly two thirds of them singletons. What was sequenced was PBMCs. These receptor sequences come from a man younger than 35 in good health and CMV-seropositive.

This clone was observed a few times. The CDR3 is CASSTGTGQNGYTF. CDR3 in DNA: TGTGCCAGCAGCACGGGGACAGGGCAGAATGGCTACACCTTC. The J gene is TRBJ1-2, the V gene TRBV5-6; TRBD1 matches 9 bases. Germline lookup yields CDR1 SGHDT and CDR2 YYEEEE. The CDR3 contains 14 residues. J lost 6 bases, V lost 4 bases, and 7 bases had no gene match.

The chain carries TRBV7-9 and TRBJ1-2, with 10 bases fitting TRBD1. This CDR3 has 15 residues. The V gene end was trimmed by 4 bases and the J gene end by 4 bases; junction bases not matched to a gene: 6. The germline gives CDR1 SEHNR, CDR2 FQNEAQ (reference sequence). The CDR3 is CASSSLDRGSYGYTF. CDR3 DNA sequence: TGTGCCAGCAGCTCCCTGGACAGGGGGAGCTATGGCTACACCTTC.

This chain joins TRBV9 and TRBJ2-5; tentatively, D is TRBD1 (5 bases). The V and J ends lost 0 bases and 0 bases respectively, with 9 bases between them. This CDR3 has 15 amino acids. From germline, CDR1 is SGDLS and CDR2 YYNGEE. CDR3 region: CASSVDAGYQETQYF. DNA of the CDR3: TGTGCCAGCAGCGTAGACGCAGGGTACCAAGAGACCCAGTACTTC.

This clone was seen a handful of times. J is TRBJ2-2 and V is TRBV7-9; TRBD2 aligns across 8 bases. Per germline, CDR1 SEHNR and CDR2 FQNEAQ (reference sequence). This CDR3 is built from 16 residues. V lost 4 bases, J lost 7 bases, and 11 bases stayed unmatched. In DNA, the CDR3 is TGTGCCAGCAGCTCCAGCCGGGGGGGGCAAGGCGGGGAGCTGTTTTTT. It codes for CASSSSRGGQGGELFF.

V usage is TRBV15 and J usage is TRBJ1-2; tentatively, D is TRBD1 (5 bases). Trimming cost V 0 bases and J 7 bases, with 12 bases left between them. Germline CDR1 reads LNHNV; CDR2 reads YYDKDF (reference sequence). The CDR3 sequence is 14 residues long. CDR3 DNA: TGTGCCACCAGCAGAGATTTAGGGGAGGGTGGCTACACCTTC. This encodes CATSRDLGEGGYTF.

The chain couples TRBV9 to TRBJ1-2; D unresolved. The CDR3 is made up of 15 amino acids. The germline CDR1 and CDR2 sequences are SGDLS and YYNGEE. Trimming removed 0 bases from V and 1 base from J, with 10 bases in between. The CDR3 nucleotides read TGTGCCAGCAGCGTAGGTGGCAGGCTTAACTATGGCTACACCTTC. Amino acid sequence: CASSVGGRLNYGYTF.

The genes are TRBV2 and TRBJ1-5; the D gene is possibly TRBD1 (5 bases). V shed 6 bases and J shed 5 bases, with 11 bases lying between them. In germline, CDR1 is SNHLY, CDR2 FYNNEI. CDR3 length equals 13 residues. For the CDR3, the DNA is TGTGCCAGCAGCCGACAGAGAGATCAGCCCCAGCATTTT. Its translation: CASSRQRDQPQHF.

The chain recombines TRBV5-4 with TRBJ2-5, with a weak D call TRBD2 (6 bases). The CDR3 totals 14 residues. CDR1 and CDR2 (germline): SGHNT, YYREEE (reference sequence). V shed 4 bases and J shed 1 base, with 11 bases lying between them. CDR3 region: CASSLWGVQETQYF. The CDR3 bases are TGTGCCAGCAGCCTTTGGGGGGTCCAAGAGACCCAGTACTTC.

The sample holds a few counts of this clone. The chain uses TRBV7-9 and TRBJ2-3; D remains unclear. CDR3 length: 16 residues. Germline values: CDR1 SEHNR, CDR2 FQNEAQ (reference sequence). V lost 2 bases to trimming and J lost 2 bases, with 14 bases between them. The CDR3 protein is CASSLYGDRFTDTQYF. In nucleotides, the CDR3 is TGTGCCAGCAGCTTATACGGAGACCGATTCACAGATACGCAGTATTTT.

The chain uses TRBV15 and TRBJ1-1; weak D call: TRBD1 (6 bases). CDR3 length: 15 amino acids. In germline, CDR1 is LNHNV, CDR2 YYDKDF (reference sequence). Trimming removed 1 base at V and 6 bases at J, with 15 bases between. CDR3 nucleotide sequence: TGTGCCACCAGCAGAGCAGGGGAGGGGGTTCCTGAAGCTTTCTTT. This sequence encodes CATSRAGEGVPEAFF.

The chain employs TRBV11-2 and TRBJ2-7; tentatively, D is TRBD1 (6 bases). V lost 5 bases to trimming and J lost 5 bases, with 13 bases between them. The CDR3 spans 13 residues. The germline V gene has CDR1 SGHAT and CDR2 FQNNGV. CDR3 sequence reads: CASSPDRYNEQYF. The CDR3 nucleotides read TGTGCCAGCAGCCCAGACAGGTACAACGAGCAGTACTTC.

The J gene is TRBJ1-1, the V gene TRBV2; weak D call: TRBD1 (6 bases). The CDR3 length is 12 residues. Germline CDR1 is SNHLY and CDR2 is FYNNEI. V lost 5 bases and J 3 bases, leaving 7 bases between the germline ends. Here the CDR3 reads CASSTGYTEAFF. CDR3 in DNA: TGTGCCAGCAGTACAGGGTACACTGAAGCTTTCTTT.

This chain links TRBV9 with TRBJ1-1; D may be TRBD1 (6 bases). CDR3 length equals 13 residues. Germline CDR1 SGDLS, CDR2 YYNGEE. V was shortened by 4 bases and J by 3 bases, with 10 bases between the two germline ends. CDR3 amino acids: CASSTHRDTEAFF. The DNA of the CDR3 is TGTGCCAGCAGCACTCACAGGGACACTGAAGCTTTCTTT.

The gene calls are TRBV2 and TRBJ2-1; 15 bases match TRBD2. There are 19 residues in the CDR3. The V gene's germline CDR1 is SNHLY and CDR2 FYNNEI. V dropped 4 bases and J dropped 4; count of bases not matched to a gene: 11. CDR3 in DNA: TGTGCCAGCAGTGGTGGTGGACTAGCGGGGGGGCCAAGGTACAATGAGCAGTTCTTC. Its protein is CASSGGGLAGGPRYNEQFF.

The rearrangement uses TRBV10-3 and TRBJ2-1; D is possibly TRBD1 (5 bases). The CDR3 consists of 13 residues. The V gene lost 2 bases and the J gene lost 5 bases, with 7 bases spanning the gap. Germline V gene data show CDR1 as ENHRY and CDR2 as SYGVKD. The CDR3: CAISERQNNEQFF. The CDR3 DNA follows: TGTGCCATCAGTGAGAGACAGAACAATGAGCAGTTCTTC.

V is TRBV5-4 and J is TRBJ2-7; the D gene is possibly TRBD1 (6 bases). The CDR3 is made up of 14 amino acids. The V gene lost 2 bases and the J gene lost 3 bases, with 12 bases spanning the gap. Germline V lookup: CDR1 SGHNT, CDR2 YYREEE (reference sequence). This CDR3 reads CASSLGRDNYEQYV. The CDR3 DNA sequence: TGTGCCAGCAGCTTAGGCAGGGACAACTACGAGCAGTACGTC.

The J gene is TRBJ1-1, the V gene TRBV18; 11 bases are a match to TRBD1. This CDR3 has 15 residues. Trimming at V came to 3 bases and at J to 11 bases, leaving 11 bases not matched to a gene. CDR1 and CDR2 from the germline V gene are KGHSH and LQKENI. Here the CDR3 reads CASSPMDRGQVDAFF. The CDR3 nucleotides are TGTGCCAGCTCACCTATGGACAGGGGGCAAGTGGATGCTTTCTTT.

This clone turned up a few times. CDR3 sequence: CSAPGQGNTEAFF. In DNA form, the CDR3 reads TGCAGCGCTCCCGGACAGGGGAACACTGAAGCTTTCTTT. The V gene is TRBV29-1, the J gene TRBJ1-1, with TRBD1 identical over 8 bases. The CDR3 contains 13 residues. Germline CDR1 and CDR2: SQVTM and ANQGSEA. Trimming cost V 7 bases and J 1 base; bases outside gene matches: 5.

This clone was seen a few times. The chain joins TRBV18 to TRBJ2-7; 10 nucleotides align to TRBD1. After removal of 2 bases from V and 5 bases from J, the junction contained 6 bases not matched to a gene. Germline V gene lookup returns CDR1 KGHSH and CDR2 LQKENI. The CDR3 contains 15 residues. The CDR3 protein is CASSPLGTGDHEQYF. DNA for the CDR3: TGTGCCAGCTCACCATTGGGGACAGGGGACCACGAGCAGTACTTC.